One and the same sample provided the 14 T cell receptor beta chains below, sequenced in a study of blood T cell repertoires in COVID-19. Here immunoSEQ multiplex PCR was the method, and the copy in TCRdb shows in-frame clones only, minus some. This table holds roughly 250,000 clones, just over 90% found once. Material for sequencing was PBMCs or T cells enriched from blood (not recorded which). These TCRs come from a woman younger than 30 who had recovered from COVID-19.

This clone was observed a single time. The rearrangement joins TRBV5-1 to TRBJ2-7; tentative D call: TRBD2 (6 bases). Per the germline V gene, CDR1 is SGHRS and CDR2 is YFSETQ. The CDR3 is 15 amino acids. Trimming shortened V by 3 bases and J by 2 bases, and 15 bases separated the two germline ends. In DNA, the CDR3 is TGCGCCAGCAGCTACGGGACTCTACACACCTACGAGCAGTACTTC. This translates into CASSYGTLHTYEQYF.

This clone was observed once. The chain links TRBV19 to TRBJ2-5; 9 bases fit TRBD2. Germline V gene sequence: CDR1 LNHDA, CDR2 SQIVND (reference sequence). The trim removed 1 base at V and 1 base at J, leaving 10 bases unmatched. CDR3 size: 18 residues. DNA of the CDR3: TGTGCCAGTAGTATAGTAGCGGGAGCGTTCAGAGGCCAAGAGACCCAGTACTTC. This codes for CASSIVAGAFRGQETQYF. The whole variable domain, remainder taken from reference TRBV19 and TRBJ2-5, is DGGITQSPKYLFRKEGQNVTLSCEQNLNHDAMYWYRQDPGQGLRLIYYSQIVNDFQKGDIAEGYSVSREKKESFPLTVTSAQKNPTAFYLCASSIVAGAFRGQETQYFGPGTRLLVL.

The chain employs TRBV7-9 and TRBJ1-1, with D perhaps matching TRBD1 (5 bases). The V end was cut by 0 bases, the J end by 10 bases, with 15 bases between. The CDR3 spans 14 residues. Germline-derived CDR1 and CDR2 are SEHNR and FQNEAQ (reference sequence). The CDR3 region has the DNA TGTGCCAGCAGCTTAGCGCGGGGCTCGTTTCGAGCTTTCTTT. Amino acid sequence: CASSLARGSFRAFF.

This chain joins TRBV4-1 and TRBJ1-4; D call uncertain. From germline, CDR1 is MGHRA and CDR2 YSYEKL. Trimming cost V 0 bases and J 3 bases, with 8 bases left between them. CDR3 length: 15 amino acids. The DNA of the CDR3 is TGCGCCAGCAGCCAAGATGGCAGTCCTAATGAAAAACTGTTTTTT. Protein product: CASSQDGSPNEKLFF.

The rearrangement links TRBV19 to TRBJ2-1; D is undetermined. With 5 bases removed from V and 7 bases from J, the gap between germline ends came to 9 bases. The germline V gene encodes CDR1 LNHDA and CDR2 SQIVND (reference sequence). The CDR3 runs to 12 residues. The CDR3 protein is CASSLQWNEQFF. The CDR3 DNA is TGTGCCAGTAGTCTACAGTGGAATGAGCAGTTCTTC.

The chain couples TRBV6-5 to TRBJ1-6; D not resolved. This CDR3 is built from 15 residues. Deletions cut 0 bases from V and 5 bases from J, with 8 bases between. Germline-derived CDR1 and CDR2 are MNHEY and SVGAGI. Here the CDR3 reads CASSYSIPDNSPLHF. For the CDR3, the DNA is TGTGCCAGCAGTTACTCGATACCAGATAATTCACCCCTCCACTTT.

The V gene is TRBV6-1, the J gene TRBJ1-2; the D gene is possibly TRBD1 (5 bases). V lost 2 bases to trimming and J lost 8 bases, with 9 bases between them. CDR3 length equals 12 residues. Germline V gene data show CDR1 as MNHNS and CDR2 as SASEGT. The CDR3 loop is CASSEIREGYTF. In DNA form, the CDR3 reads TGTGCCAGCAGTGAAATCAGGGAAGGCTACACCTTC.

The V gene is TRBV24-1, the J gene TRBJ2-3, with 16 bases aligning to TRBD2. Germline V gives CDR1 KGHDR, CDR2 SFDVKD. V lost 7 bases to trimming and J lost 6 bases; unmatched junction nucleotides: 18. The CDR3 extends over 20 amino acids. Here the CDR3 reads CATSTGASGLAGGPTDTQYF. CDR3 DNA sequence: TGTGCCACCAGCACGGGGGCGTCGGGACTAGCGGGAGGGCCCACGGATACGCAGTATTTT.

The gene calls are TRBV2 and TRBJ2-3; 12 bases map to TRBD2. Losses at the gene ends were 9 bases for V and 6 bases for J; bases not matched to a gene: 7. Germline loops: CDR1 SNHLY, CDR2 FYNNEI. CDR3 size: 14 residues. In DNA, the CDR3 is TGTGCCAGGGGCACTAGCGGGGGGTGGGATACGCAGTATTTT. Translation: CARGTSGGWDTQYF.

The chain is built from TRBV5-6 and TRBJ1-5; 10 nucleotides align to TRBD1. Trimming at V came to 9 bases and at J to 0 bases, leaving 9 bases not matched to a gene. Germline lookup yields CDR1 SGHDT and CDR2 YYEEEE. This CDR3 comprises 16 residues. CDR3 DNA sequence: TGTGCCACACCGGAGGGACAGGGGATTAGCAATCAGCCCCAGCATTTT. It encodes CATPEGQGISNQPQHF. Full variable domain (remainder filled in from reference TRBV5-6 and TRBJ1-5): DAGVTQSPTHLIKTRGQQVTLRCSPKSGHDTVSWYQQALGQGPQFIFQYYEEEERQRGNFPDRFSGHQFPNYSSELNVNALLLGDSALYLCATPEGQGISNQPQHFGDGTRLSIL.

This chain's CDR3 is CASSPQTDNEQFF. The CDR3 DNA follows: TGTGCCAGCTCACCACAGACAGACAATGAGCAGTTCTTC. The J gene is TRBJ2-1, the V gene TRBV18; possibly TRBD1 for D (5 bases). Trimming shortened V by 1 base and J by 5 bases, and 6 bases separated the two germline ends. The germline CDR1 and CDR2 sequences are KGHSH and LQKENI. The CDR3 is made up of 13 amino acids.

The V gene is TRBV30, the J gene TRBJ1-3; D is undetermined. The germline V gene has CDR1 GTSNPN and CDR2 SVGIG (reference sequence). V was shortened by 3 bases and J by 0 bases, with 21 bases between the two germline ends. The CDR3 sequence is 18 residues long. The DNA of the CDR3 is TGTGCCTGGAGATTGGGCTTTAGGATAGTGTTCTCTGGAAACACCATATATTTT. It specifies CAWRLGFRIVFSGNTIYF.

This clone came up once. V gene TRBV29-1 combines with J gene TRBJ2-1; TRBD1 matches 10 bases. V shed 4 bases, J shed 6 bases, and the junction held 3 bases outside the gene matches. The CDR3 is made up of 13 amino acids. Germline V lookup: CDR1 SQVTM, CDR2 ANQGSEA. The CDR3 nucleotides read TGCAGCGTTGGGGACAGGGGTGGCAATGAGCAGTTCTTC. Its protein is CSVGDRGGNEQFF.

This sequence joins TRBV2 and TRBJ1-1, with a tentative D call TRBD1 (6 bases). The CDR3 consists of 16 residues. The germline V gene has CDR1 SNHLY and CDR2 FYNNEI. Trimming removed 6 bases at V and 4 bases at J, with 21 bases between. CDR3 nucleotide sequence: TGTGCCAGCAGACTAGAGCTTATACAGGGTTCCACTGAAGCTTTCTTT. Translated: CASRLELIQGSTEAFF.